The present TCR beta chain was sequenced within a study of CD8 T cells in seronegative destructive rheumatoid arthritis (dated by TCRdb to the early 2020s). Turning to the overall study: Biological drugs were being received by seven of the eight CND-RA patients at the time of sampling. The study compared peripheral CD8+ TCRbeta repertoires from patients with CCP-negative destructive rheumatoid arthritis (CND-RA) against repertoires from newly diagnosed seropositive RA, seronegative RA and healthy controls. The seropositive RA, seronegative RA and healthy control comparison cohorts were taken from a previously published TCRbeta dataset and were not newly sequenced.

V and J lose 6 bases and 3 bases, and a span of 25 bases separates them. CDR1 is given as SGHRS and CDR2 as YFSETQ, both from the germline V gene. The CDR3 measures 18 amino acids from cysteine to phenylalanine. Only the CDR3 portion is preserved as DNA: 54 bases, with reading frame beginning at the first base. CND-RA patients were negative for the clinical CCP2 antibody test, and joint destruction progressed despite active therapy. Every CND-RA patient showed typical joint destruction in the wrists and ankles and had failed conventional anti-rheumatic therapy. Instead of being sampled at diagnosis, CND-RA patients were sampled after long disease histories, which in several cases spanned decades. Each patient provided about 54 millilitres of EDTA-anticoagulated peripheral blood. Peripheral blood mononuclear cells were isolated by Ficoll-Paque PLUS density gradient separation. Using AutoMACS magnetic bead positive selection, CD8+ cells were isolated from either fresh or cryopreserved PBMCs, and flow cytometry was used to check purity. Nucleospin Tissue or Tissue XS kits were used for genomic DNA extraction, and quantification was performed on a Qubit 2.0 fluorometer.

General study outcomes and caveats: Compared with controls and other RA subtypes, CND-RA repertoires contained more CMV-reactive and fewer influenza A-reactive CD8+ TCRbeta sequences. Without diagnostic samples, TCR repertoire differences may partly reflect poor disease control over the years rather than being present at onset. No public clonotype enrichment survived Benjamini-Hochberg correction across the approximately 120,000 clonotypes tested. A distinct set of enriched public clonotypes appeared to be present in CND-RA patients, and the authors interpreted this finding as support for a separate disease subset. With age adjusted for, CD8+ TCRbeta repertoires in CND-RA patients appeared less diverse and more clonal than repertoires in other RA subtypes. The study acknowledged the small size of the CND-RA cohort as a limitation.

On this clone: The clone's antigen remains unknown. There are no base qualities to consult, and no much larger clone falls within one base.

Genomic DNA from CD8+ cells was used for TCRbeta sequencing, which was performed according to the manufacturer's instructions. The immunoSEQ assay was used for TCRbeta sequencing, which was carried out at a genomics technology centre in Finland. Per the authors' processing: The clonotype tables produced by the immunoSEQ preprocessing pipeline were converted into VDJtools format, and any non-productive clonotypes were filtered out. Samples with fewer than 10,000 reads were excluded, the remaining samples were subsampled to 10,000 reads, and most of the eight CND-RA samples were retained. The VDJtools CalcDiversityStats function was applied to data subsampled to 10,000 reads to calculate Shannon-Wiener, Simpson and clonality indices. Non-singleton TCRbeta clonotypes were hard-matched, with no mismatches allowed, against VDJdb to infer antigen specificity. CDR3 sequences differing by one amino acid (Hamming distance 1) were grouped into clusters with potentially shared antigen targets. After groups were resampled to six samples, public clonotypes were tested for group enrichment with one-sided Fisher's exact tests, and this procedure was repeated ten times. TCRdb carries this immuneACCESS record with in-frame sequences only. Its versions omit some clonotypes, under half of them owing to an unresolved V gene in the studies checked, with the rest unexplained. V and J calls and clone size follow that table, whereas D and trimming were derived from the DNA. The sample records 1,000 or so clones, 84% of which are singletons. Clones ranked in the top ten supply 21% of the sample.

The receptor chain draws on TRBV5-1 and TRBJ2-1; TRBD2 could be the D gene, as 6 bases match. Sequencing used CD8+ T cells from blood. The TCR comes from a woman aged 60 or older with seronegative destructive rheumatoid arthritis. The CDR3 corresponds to CASTLGGSLDGLYNEQFF. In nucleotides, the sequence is TGCGCCAGCACCTTAGGAGGGAGTTTAGATGGCCTCTACAATGAGCAGTTCTTC.